The clone carrying this TCR beta chain was seen more than once but under ten times. Its antigen is currently unknown. RNA, once extracted, was reverse transcribed into cDNA for use as the sequencing template. This table comes from immunoSEQ multiplex PCR, and its TCRdb copy is limited to in-frame clones, with some not included. The sample has approximately 220,000 clones, 35% to 40% seen once. These data originate in a study of CD8+ T cells in alopecia areata. The V and J ends lost 6 bases and 3 bases, in that order; junction bases with no gene match: 8. Germline values: CDR1 MNHEY, CDR2 SVGAGI. The CDR3 extends over 15 amino acids. Study findings and constraints: On tofacitinib, scalp clonality and expanded CD8+ clones among top 100 fell significantly. The study found higher clonality in lesional than normal scalp, especially in alopecia totalis/universalis.

Treatment specified: oral pan-JAK inhibitor, 5-10 mg twice daily. The clonotype originates from a human donor with alopecia areata. This rearrangement joins TRBV6-5 to TRBJ2-1, with 7 bases fitting TRBD2. This sample comprised CD4+ T cells sorted from blood, obtained around week 30, from a patient treated with tofacitinib. CDR3 amino acids: CASRDRDYRYNEQFF. Here the CDR3 DNA reads TGTGCCAGCAGGGACCGGGACTACCGCTACAATGAGCAGTTCTTC.